The 5 T cell receptor beta chains in this list originate from one sample, sequenced in a study of cytomegalovirus exposure and HLA in healthy donors. PCR employed 60 Vbeta and 13 Jbeta primers. Assay used: immunoSEQ multiplex PCR; TCRdb lists only in-frame clones, some missing. This sample has roughly 120,000 clones, with more than 80% found just once. Sequencing was performed on PBMCs. All receptors derive from a middle-aged man in good health and CMV-seronegative.

The chain uses TRBV27 and TRBJ2-1, with 10 bases aligning to TRBD2. This CDR3 has 16 amino acids. Per the germline V gene, CDR1 is MNHEY and CDR2 is SMNVEV (reference sequence). J gave up 6 bases and V 5 bases, and 10 bases lay outside the gene matches. As DNA, the CDR3 is TGTGCCAGCAGTAGCGGGGGGGGACAGGTCTTCAATGAGCAGTTCTTC. It translates to CASSSGGGQVFNEQFF.

This clone has more than one count but fewer than ten. The gene calls are TRBV5-4 and TRBJ2-7, with unresolved D. Germline V gene sequence: CDR1 SGHNT, CDR2 YYREEE (reference sequence). Trimming shortened V by 0 bases and J by 6 bases, and 4 bases separated the two germline ends. The CDR3 length is 11 residues. CDR3 protein: CASSLESEQYF. The CDR3 coding sequence is TGTGCCAGCAGCTTGGAGAGCGAGCAGTACTTC.

J is TRBJ1-2 and V is TRBV10-3; TRBD1 matches 10 bases. Germline V gene sequence: CDR1 ENHRY, CDR2 SYGVKD. Trimming at V came to 6 bases and at J to 4 bases, leaving 2 bases not matched to a gene. This CDR3 region has 13 residues. This chain's CDR3 is CAIRRQGAYGYTF. CDR3 nucleotides: TGTGCCATCAGGCGACAGGGGGCCTATGGCTACACCTTC.

The rearrangement links TRBV27 to TRBJ2-3; 13 bases align to TRBD2. The germline gives CDR1 MNHEY, CDR2 SMNVEV (reference sequence). J was trimmed by 6 bases and V by 5 bases; bases with no gene match: 5. The CDR3 runs to 15 residues. DNA for the CDR3: TGTGCCAGCAGTCCCTTGACTAGCGGGAGGGATACGCAGTATTTT. It is translated as CASSPLTSGRDTQYF.

This clone was found a few times. An end of the junction differs from the germline gene, which may be a read error. The V gene is TRBV19, the J gene TRBJ1-5, with 7 positions matching TRBD1. In germline, CDR1 is LNHDA, CDR2 SQIVND (reference sequence). CDR3 length: 14 residues. DNA of the CDR3: TGTGCCAGTAGAATAGAGGGGGCTCGGCAGCCCCAGCATTTT. Its protein product is CASRIEGARQPQHF.